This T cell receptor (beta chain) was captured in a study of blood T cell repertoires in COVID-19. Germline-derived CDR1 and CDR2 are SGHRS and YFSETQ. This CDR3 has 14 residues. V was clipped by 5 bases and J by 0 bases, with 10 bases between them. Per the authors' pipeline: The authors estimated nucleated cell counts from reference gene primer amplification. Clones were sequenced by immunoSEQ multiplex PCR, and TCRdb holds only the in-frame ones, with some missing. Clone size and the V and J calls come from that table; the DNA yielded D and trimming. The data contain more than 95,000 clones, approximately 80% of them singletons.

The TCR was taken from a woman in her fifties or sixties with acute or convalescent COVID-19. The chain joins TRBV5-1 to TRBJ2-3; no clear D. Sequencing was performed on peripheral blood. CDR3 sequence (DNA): TGCGCCAGCAGGTTCTTGGCAAGCACAGATACGCAGTATTTT. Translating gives CASRFLASTDTQYF.